This T cell receptor beta chain originates from a study of blood T cell repertoires in COVID-19. Study context: Samples of COVID-19 (acute and convalescent) were obtained from the United States, Italy and Spain.

Using immunoSEQ multiplex PCR, the repertoire was profiled, and TCRdb retains in-frame clones only, with some absent. The sample holds some 140,000 clones; roughly 80% are singletons and the top ten take 5%. CDR3 size: 17 residues. Per the germline V gene, CDR1 is LNHNV and CDR2 is YYDKDF (reference sequence). Unmatched junction bases numbered 14, after V lost 5 bases and J lost 6 bases. This clone has only a few counts. The sequence came from a woman aged 70-85 years with COVID-19, enrolled during active disease. The source material was peripheral blood. The chain is built from TRBV15 and TRBJ2-5; TRBD2 matches at 11 bases. This chain's CDR3 is CATSLSGGAGKGKTQYF. The CDR3 DNA is TGTGCCACCAGCCTTAGCGGGGGGGCTGGAAAGGGGAAGACCCAGTACTTC.